One T cell receptor beta chain is described in this entry. Measured with immunoSEQ multiplex PCR; TCRdb has only the in-frame clones, and not every one. The profile shows approximately 26,000 clones, 88% of them singletons. The germline V gene encodes CDR1 SGDLS and CDR2 YYNGEE. V lost 0 bases, J lost 5 bases, and 12 bases stayed unmatched. This CDR3 comprises 17 residues. The data were obtained in a study of T cell responses to AZD1222 COVID-19 vaccine. This clonotype originated in an adult who received the AZD1222 COVID-19 vaccine. This chain connects TRBV9 to TRBJ1-1; 8 nucleotides match TRBD1. The material sequenced was peripheral blood, taken 28 days after the second AZD1222 dose. CDR3 sequence (DNA): TGTGCCAGCAGCGTAGGGGATTGGGGACAGGTGGGTACTGAAGCTTTCTTT. Amino acid sequence: CASSVGDWGQVGTEAFF.